This T cell receptor beta chain derives from a study of T cell responses to AZD1222 COVID-19 vaccine. On the study more broadly: Pooled samples include second doses given at about 4 or 12 weeks. The study's findings and limits: Every sample of the repertoires postdated the peak T cell response. White British donors predominated, females outnumbered males, and clonal diversity was possibly underestimated. Nearly half of spike-specific TCRs reportedly target variant regions that are unmutated in the B.1.351 and B.1.1.7 variants.

The CDR3 is 16 amino acids. Germline CDR1 reads KGHSH; CDR2 reads LQKENI. V gave up 5 bases and J gave up 0 bases; unmatched junction bases: 8. About this clone itself: Its matching antigen is unknown.

Repertoires were generated with immunoSEQ multiplex PCR, while TCRdb's copy carries only in-frame clones and drops some. Of about 150,000 clones in the sample, about 90% were seen once. Sequenced material: peripheral blood, taken on day 0 of AZD1222 vaccination. The V and J genes are TRBV18 and TRBJ2-7, with TRBD2 matching 9 bases. The sequence was obtained from an adult in good health. CDR3 protein: CASSSGSGGSSYEQYF. CDR3 sequence (DNA): TGTGCCAGCTCATCAGGGAGCGGGGGGAGCTCCTACGAGCAGTACTTC. Supplemented by reference TRBV18 and TRBJ2-7, the full variable domain reads NAGVMQNPRHLVRRRGQEARLRCSPMKGHSHVYWYRQLPEEGLKFMVYLQKENIIDESGMPKERFSAEFPKEGPSILRIQQVVRGDSAAYFCASSSGSGGSSYEQYFGPGTRLTVT.